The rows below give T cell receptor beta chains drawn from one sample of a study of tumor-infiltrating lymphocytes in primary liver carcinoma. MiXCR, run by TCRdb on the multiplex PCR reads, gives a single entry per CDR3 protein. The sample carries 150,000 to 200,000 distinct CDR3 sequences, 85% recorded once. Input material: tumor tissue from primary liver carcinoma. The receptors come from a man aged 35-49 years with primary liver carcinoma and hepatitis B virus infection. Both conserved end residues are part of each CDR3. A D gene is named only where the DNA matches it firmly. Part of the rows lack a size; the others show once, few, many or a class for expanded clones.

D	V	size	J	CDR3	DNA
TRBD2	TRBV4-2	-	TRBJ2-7	CASRQAGGQFSSYEQYF	TGCGCCAGCAGGCAAGCGGGGGGTCAGTTTAGCTCCTACGAGCAGTACTTC
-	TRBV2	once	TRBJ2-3	CASSLGLDTDPQYF	TGTGCCAGCAGCCTAGGGCTTGACACAGATCCGCAGTATTTT
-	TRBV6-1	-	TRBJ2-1	CASYGKLAVGLYEQFF	TGTGCCAGCTACGGAAAATTAGCGGTAGGCCTCTATGAGCAGTTCTTC
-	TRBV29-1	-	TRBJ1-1	CSVGQGWGMNTEAFF	TGCAGCGTTGGGCAGGGCTGGGGCATGAACACTGAAGCTTTCTTT
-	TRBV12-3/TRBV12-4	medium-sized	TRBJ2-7	CASSLLIGLKNEQYF	TGTGCCAGCAGTTTATTGATAGGGCTAAAGAACGAGCAGTACTTC
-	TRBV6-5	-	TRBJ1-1	CAGSAQGRTQAFF	TGTGCCGGTAGTGCACAGGGTAGGACTCAAGCTTTCTTT
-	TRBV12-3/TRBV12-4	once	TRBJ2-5	CASSWCQGGTQYF	TGCGCCAGCAGTTGGTGTCAGGGAGGGACCCAGTACTTC
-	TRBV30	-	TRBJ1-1	CVWSAERRTEAFF	TGTGTCTGGAGTGCGGAAAGGAGGACTGAAGCTTTCTTT
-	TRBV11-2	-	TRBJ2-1	CTSSPLRRSFYNGQFF	TGTACCAGCAGCCCGCTTCGGCGGAGCTTCTACAATGGGCAGTTCTTC
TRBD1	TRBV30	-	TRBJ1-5	CVWSRQGLGAPQHF	TGTGTCTGGAGTCGACAGGGACTAGGGGCGCCCCAGCATTTT
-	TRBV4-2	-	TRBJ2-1	CASSQETNNGQFF	TGTGCCAGCAGCCAAGAAACAAACAATGGGCAGTTCTTC
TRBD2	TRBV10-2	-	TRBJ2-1	CASSGGGERFF	TGCGCTAGCAGTGGGGGGGGAGAGCGGTTCTTC
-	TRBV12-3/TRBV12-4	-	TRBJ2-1	CASSFRPSDEQFF	TGTGCCAGCAGTTTTCGTCCGTCGGATGAGCAGTTCTTC
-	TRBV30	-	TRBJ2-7	CAWSHYLRDRGKEQYF	TGTGCCTGGAGTCATTACTTGCGGGATAGGGGAAAGGAGCAGTACTTC
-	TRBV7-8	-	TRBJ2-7	CASSLNSAYEQCF	TGTGCCAGCAGTTTGAATAGCGCCTACGAGCAGTGCTTC
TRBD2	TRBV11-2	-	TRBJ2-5	CGSSFSGGQEIQYF	TGTGGCAGCAGCTTCAGCGGGGGACAAGAGATCCAGTATTTC
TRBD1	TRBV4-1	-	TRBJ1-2	CAGSQGQRCGYTF	TGCGCCGGCAGCCAGGGACAGAGGTGTGGCTACACCTTC
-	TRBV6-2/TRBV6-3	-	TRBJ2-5	CASNSPGIQQETQYF	TGTGCCAGCAATTCCCCCGGTATACAACAAGAGACCCAGTACTTC
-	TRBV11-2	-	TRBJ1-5	CASSLKEELTNQSQHF	TGTGCCAGCAGCCTAAAAGAGGAACTGACGAATCAGTCCCAGCATTTT
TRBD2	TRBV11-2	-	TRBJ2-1	CDSTNSGSPQTYERFF	TGTGACAGCACAAATAGCGGGAGCCCACAGACCTATGAGCGGTTCTTC
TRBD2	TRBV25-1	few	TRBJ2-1	CASSERREGREQFF	TGTGCCAGCAGTGAAAGGCGGGAGGGCAGGGAGCAGTTCTTC
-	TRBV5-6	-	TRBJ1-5	CASNSTWGGDQPQHF	TGTGCCAGCAACTCTACTTGGGGGGGCGATCAGCCCCAACATTTT
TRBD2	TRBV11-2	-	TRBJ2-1	CASNLGIGRVVNEKFF	TGTGCCAGCAACTTAGGTATCGGGAGGGTTGTAAATGAGAAGTTCTTC
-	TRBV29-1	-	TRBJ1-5	CNVGTVYNQPQQF	TGCAACGTTGGGACGGTGTACAATCAGCCCCAGCAGTTT
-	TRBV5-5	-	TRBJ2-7	CASSLAQIEANYEQYF	TGTGCCAGCAGCTTGGCACAGATTGAGGCGAACTACGAGCAGTACTTC
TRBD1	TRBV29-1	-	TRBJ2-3	CSTPGQGSTDRQYF	TGCAGTACACCGGGACAGGGAAGCACAGATAGGCAGTATTTT
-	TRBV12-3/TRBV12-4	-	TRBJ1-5	CASSLSKPGHAAETDTQHF	TGTGCCAGCAGTTTATCGAAGCCGGGACACGCAGCGGAAACAGATACGCAGCATTTT
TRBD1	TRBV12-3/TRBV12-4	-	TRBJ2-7	CASTLGQGATYEQYF	TGTGCCAGCACTTTAGGCCAGGGGGCTACTTACGAGCAGTACTTC
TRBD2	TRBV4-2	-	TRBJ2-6	CASSHARSGRAGADVLTF	TGTGCCAGCAGCCATGCCAGAAGCGGGAGGGCTGGGGCCGACGTCCTGACTTTC
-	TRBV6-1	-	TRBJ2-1	CASIEAWGAYNDQFF	TGTGCCAGCATTGAAGCATGGGGGGCCTACAATGACCAGTTCTTC
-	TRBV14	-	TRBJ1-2	CASSQIQGSGYTF	TGTGCCAGCAGCCAAATCCAGGGATCTGGCTACACCTTC
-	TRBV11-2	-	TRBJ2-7	CVSSPVGYEHYF	TGTGTCAGCAGTCCCGTGGGCTACGAGCATTACTTC
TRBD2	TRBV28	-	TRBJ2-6	CGSRVAGGYGANVLTF	TGTGGCAGCAGAGTAGCGGGGGGGTATGGGGCCAACGTCCTGACTTTC
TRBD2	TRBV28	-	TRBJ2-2	CASSFWLAANTWELFF	TGTGCTAGCAGTTTCTGGCTAGCGGCGAACACCTGGGAGCTGTTTTTT
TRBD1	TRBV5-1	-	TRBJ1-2	CAISPMTGRGYGYTF	TGTGCCATCAGCCCTATGACAGGGAGGGGCTATGGCTACACCTTC
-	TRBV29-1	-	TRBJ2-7	CSVGSVYEQYF	TGCAGCGTTGGGTCGGTATACGAGCAATACTTC
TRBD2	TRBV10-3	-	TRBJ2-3	CAISGPGTGGRIDTDTQYF	TGTGCCATCAGTGGACCCGGGACTGGCGGGAGGATAGACACAGATACGCAGTATTTT
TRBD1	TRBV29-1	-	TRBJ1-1	CSATGDAMNAGAFF	TGCAGCGCGACAGGGGATGCAATGAACGCTGGAGCTTTCTTT
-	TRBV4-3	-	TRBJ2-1	CTSSQDACYNEQFF	TGCACCAGCAGTCAAGATGCGTGCTACAATGAGCAGTTCTTC
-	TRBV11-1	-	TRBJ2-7	CASSSSLGGEQYF	TGTGCCAGCAGTTCCTCGCTGGGTGGCGAGCAATATTTC
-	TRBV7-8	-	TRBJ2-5	CASNIVVQETQYF	TGTGCCAGCAACATCGTGGTCCAAGAGACCCAGTACTTC
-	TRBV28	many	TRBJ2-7	CASSLPGYEQYF	TGTGCCAGCAGTTTACCAGGCTACGAGCAGTACTTC
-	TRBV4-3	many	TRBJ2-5	CASSQTFGSWETQYF	TGCGCCAGCAGCCAAACGTTCGGGTCTTGGGAGACCCAGTACTTC
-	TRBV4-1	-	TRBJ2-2	CASSPLNGELFF	TGCGCCAGCAGCCCACTCAACGGGGAGCTGTTTTTT